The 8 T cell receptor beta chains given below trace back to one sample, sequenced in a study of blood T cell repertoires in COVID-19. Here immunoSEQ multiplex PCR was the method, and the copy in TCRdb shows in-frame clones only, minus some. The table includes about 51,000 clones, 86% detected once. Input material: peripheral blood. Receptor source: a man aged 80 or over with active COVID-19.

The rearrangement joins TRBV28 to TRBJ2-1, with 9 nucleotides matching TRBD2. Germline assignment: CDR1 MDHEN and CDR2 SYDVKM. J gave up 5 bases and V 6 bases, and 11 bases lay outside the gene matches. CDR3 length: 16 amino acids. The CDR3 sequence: CASREMTSGADNEQFF. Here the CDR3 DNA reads TGTGCCAGCAGAGAGATGACTAGCGGAGCTGACAATGAGCAGTTCTTC.

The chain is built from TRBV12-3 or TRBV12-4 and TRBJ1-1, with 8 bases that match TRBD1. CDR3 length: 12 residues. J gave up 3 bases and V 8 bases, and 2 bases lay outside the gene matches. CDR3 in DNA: TGTGCCAGCGCGGACAGGGACACTGAAGCTTTCTTT. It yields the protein CASADRDTEAFF.

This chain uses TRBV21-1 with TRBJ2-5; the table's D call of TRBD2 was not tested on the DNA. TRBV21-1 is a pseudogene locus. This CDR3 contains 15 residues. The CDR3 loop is CASSNFGERRETQYF. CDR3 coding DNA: TGTGCCAGCAGCAATTTTGGGGAGAGACGGGAGACCCAGTACTTC.

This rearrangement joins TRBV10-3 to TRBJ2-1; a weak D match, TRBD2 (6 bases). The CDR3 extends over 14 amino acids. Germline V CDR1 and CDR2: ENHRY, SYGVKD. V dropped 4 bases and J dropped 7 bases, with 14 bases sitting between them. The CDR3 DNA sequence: TGTGCCATCAGTGGACTACTAGCTGGTAATGAGCAGTTCTTC. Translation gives CAISGLLAGNEQFF.

The CDR3 DNA reads as TGTGCCAGCAGGTCTAGCGGGACAAACACCGGGGAGCTGTTTTTT. It translates to CASRSSGTNTGELFF. J is TRBJ2-2 and V is TRBV27; TRBD2 matches 9 bases. The J segment lost 2 bases and the V segment lost 6 bases, leaving 4 bases of the junction unmatched. Germline values: CDR1 MNHEY, CDR2 SMNVEV (reference sequence). This CDR3 is built from 15 residues.

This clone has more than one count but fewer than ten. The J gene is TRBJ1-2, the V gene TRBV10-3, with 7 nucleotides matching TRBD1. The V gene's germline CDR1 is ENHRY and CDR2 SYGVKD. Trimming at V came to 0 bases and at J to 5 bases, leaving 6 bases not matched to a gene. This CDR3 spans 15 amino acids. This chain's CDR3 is CAISESWTGGYGYTF. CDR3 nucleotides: TGTGCCATCAGTGAGTCATGGACAGGCGGTTATGGCTACACCTTC.

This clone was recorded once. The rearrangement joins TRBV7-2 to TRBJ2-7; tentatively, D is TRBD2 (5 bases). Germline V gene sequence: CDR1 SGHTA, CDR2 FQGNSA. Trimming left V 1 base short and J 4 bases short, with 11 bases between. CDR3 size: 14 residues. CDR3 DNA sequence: TGTGCCAGCAGCTTAGGACTAACGAATTACGAGCAGTACTTC. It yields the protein CASSLGLTNYEQYF.

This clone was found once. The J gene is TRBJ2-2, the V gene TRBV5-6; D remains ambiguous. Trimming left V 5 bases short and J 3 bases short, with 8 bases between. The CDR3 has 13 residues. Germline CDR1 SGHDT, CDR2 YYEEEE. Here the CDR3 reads CASRRQYTGELFF. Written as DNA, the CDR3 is TGTGCCAGCAGGCGGCAGTACACCGGGGAGCTGTTTTTT. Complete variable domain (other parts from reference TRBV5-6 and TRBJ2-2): DAGVTQSPTHLIKTRGQQVTLRCSPKSGHDTVSWYQQALGQGPQFIFQYYEEEERQRGNFPDRFSGHQFPNYSSELNVNALLLGDSALYLCASRRQYTGELFFGEGSRLTVL.